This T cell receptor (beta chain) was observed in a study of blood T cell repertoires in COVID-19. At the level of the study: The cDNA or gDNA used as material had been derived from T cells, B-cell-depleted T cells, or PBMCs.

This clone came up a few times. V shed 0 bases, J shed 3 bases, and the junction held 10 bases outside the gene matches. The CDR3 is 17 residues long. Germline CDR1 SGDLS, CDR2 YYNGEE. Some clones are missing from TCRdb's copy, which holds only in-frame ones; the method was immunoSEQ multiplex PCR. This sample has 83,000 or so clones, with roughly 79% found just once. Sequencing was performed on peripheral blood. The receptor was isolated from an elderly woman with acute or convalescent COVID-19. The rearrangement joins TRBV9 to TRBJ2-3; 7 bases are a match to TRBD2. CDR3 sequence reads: CASSVAPRASGTDTQYF. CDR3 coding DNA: TGTGCCAGCAGCGTAGCCCCCCGGGCTAGCGGAACAGATACGCAGTATTTT.